This record covers a single T cell receptor (beta chain). This sample was included in a study of T-cell memory formation after mild COVID-19. Trimming at V came to 3 bases and at J to 4 bases, leaving 6 bases not matched to a gene. The length of the CDR3 is 15 residues. Germline CDR1 is SGHRS and CDR2 is YFSETQ. MiXCR, run by TCRdb on the 5' RACE reads, gives a single entry per CDR3 protein. The sample records 200,000 or so distinct CDR3 sequences, around 19% being singletons. The sample was PBMCs or a T cell subset sorted from them (not recorded which). The genes are TRBV5-1 and TRBJ2-1; TRBD2 aligns across 8 bases. This TCR was sampled from an adult woman who had mild COVID-19 (a few samples of this study predate the infection). Cell type and time point are not known. CDR3 protein: CASSSTSGGYNEQFF. CDR3 coding DNA: TGCGCCAGCAGCTCCACTAGCGGAGGGTACAATGAGCAGTTCTTC.